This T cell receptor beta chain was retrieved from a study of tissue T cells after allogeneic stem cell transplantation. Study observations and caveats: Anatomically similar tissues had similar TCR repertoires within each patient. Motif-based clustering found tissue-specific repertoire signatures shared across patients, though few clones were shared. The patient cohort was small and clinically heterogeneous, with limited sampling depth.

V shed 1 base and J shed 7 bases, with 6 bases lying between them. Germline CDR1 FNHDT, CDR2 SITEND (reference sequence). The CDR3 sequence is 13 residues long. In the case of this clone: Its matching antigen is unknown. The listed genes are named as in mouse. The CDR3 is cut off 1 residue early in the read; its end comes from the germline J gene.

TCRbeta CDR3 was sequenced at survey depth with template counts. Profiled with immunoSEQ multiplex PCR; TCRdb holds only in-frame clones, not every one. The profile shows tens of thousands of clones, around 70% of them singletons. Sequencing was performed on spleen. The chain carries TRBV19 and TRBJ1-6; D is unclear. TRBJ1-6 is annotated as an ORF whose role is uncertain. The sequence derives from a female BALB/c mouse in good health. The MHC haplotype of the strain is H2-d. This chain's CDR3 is CASSILRNSPLYF. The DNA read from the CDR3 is TGTGCCAGCAGTATATTGCGGAATTCGCCCCTCTAC.